This entry lists 6 T cell receptor beta chains sequenced from one sample in a study of blood T cell repertoires in COVID-19. TCRdb's table, derived via immunoSEQ multiplex PCR, lists solely in-frame clones and lacks some. This sample has about 190,000 clones; 70% to 90% occur once, and the top ten carry 3.5% to 4.5%. The sample comprised peripheral blood. These TCRs come from a human donor in a cohort sampled during active COVID-19.

The V call is TRBV28, the J call TRBJ2-2, with 9 positions matching TRBD1. The germline V gene has CDR1 MDHEN and CDR2 SYDVKM. After removal of 4 bases from V and 6 bases from J, the junction contained 3 bases not matched to a gene. The CDR3 contains 14 residues. The CDR3 is CASSWTGAPGELFF. CDR3 coding DNA: TGTGCCAGCAGTTGGACAGGGGCGCCCGGGGAGCTGTTTTTT.

The chain employs TRBV6-2 or TRBV6-3 and TRBJ2-1; 7 bases agree with TRBD1. V lost 5 bases, J lost 0 bases, and 7 bases stayed unmatched. CDR3 size: 16 residues. CDR1 and CDR2 from the germline V gene are MNHEY and SVGEGT. DNA of the CDR3: TGTGCCAGCAGTATACTGGGGACAGCCTCCTACAATGAGCAGTTCTTC. It yields the protein CASSILGTASYNEQFF.

This sequence joins TRBV11-2 and TRBJ2-5, with D uncertain. V dropped 2 bases and J dropped 5 bases, with 3 bases sitting between them. The CDR3 consists of 11 residues. The germline CDR1 and CDR2 sequences are SGHAT and FQNNGV. CDR3 in amino acids: CASSLHETQYF. CDR3 DNA sequence: TGTGCCAGCAGCTTACATGAGACCCAGTACTTC. The whole variable domain, filled in from reference TRBV11-2 and TRBJ2-5, reads EAGVAQSPRYKIIEKRQSVAFWCNPISGHATLYWYQQILGQGPKLLIQFQNNGVVDDSQLPKDRFSAERLKGVDSTLKIQPAKLEDSAVYLCASSLHETQYFGPGTRLLVL.

The DNA of the CDR3 is TGCGCCAGCAGTGATGAGGGCAGTTCAGATACGCAGTATTTT. This sequence encodes CASSDEGSSDTQYF. The gene calls are TRBV10-1 and TRBJ2-3; D may be TRBD2 (5 bases). Germline V lookup: CDR1 WNHNN, CDR2 SYGVQD (reference sequence). V was trimmed by 3 bases and J by 4 bases, leaving 11 bases between them. The CDR3 loop spans 14 amino acids.

The chain has TRBV6-5 and TRBJ1-4; 8 nucleotides align to TRBD1. V shed 4 bases, J shed 4 bases, and the junction held 5 bases outside the gene matches. Germline values: CDR1 MNHEY, CDR2 SVGAGI. This CDR3 contains 15 residues. CDR3 in amino acids: CASSSPGQDNEKLFF. The CDR3 bases are TGTGCCAGCAGTTCCCCGGGACAGGATAATGAAAAACTGTTTTTT.

The genes are TRBV3-1 (or the pseudogene TRBV3-2) and TRBJ2-7; 10 nucleotides match TRBD1. V was clipped by 3 bases and J by 5 bases; unmatched bases: 13. The CDR3 totals 17 residues. The germline V gene has CDR1 LGHDT and CDR2 YNNKEL (reference sequence). The DNA for the CDR3 is TGTGCCAGCAGCCACACGACCCGGGACAGGGGAAGACACGAGCAGTACTTC. Its translation is CASSHTTRDRGRHEQYF.